This TCR beta chain originates from a study of cytomegalovirus exposure and HLA in healthy donors. The CDR3 loop spans 14 amino acids. Trimming cost V 4 bases and J 0 bases, with 11 bases left between them. Germline V lookup: CDR1 SGDLS, CDR2 YYNGEE. With 60 Vbeta and 13 Jbeta primers, the PCR was carried out. Method: immunoSEQ multiplex PCR; TCRdb's copy keeps in-frame clones and lacks some. The table has more than 110,000 clones, approximately 70% seen once. The chain is built from TRBV9 and TRBJ2-7; D is possibly TRBD2 (5 bases). What was sequenced was PBMCs. This receptor was identified in a woman aged 60-70 years in good health and CMV-seropositive. DNA for the CDR3: TGTGCCAGCAGCCCCGACGGGATCTCCTACGAGCAGTACTTC. As protein: CASSPDGISYEQYF.